This paragraph reports one T cell receptor beta chain. Its target is unknown. Germline V gene sequence: CDR1 SEHNR, CDR2 FQNEAQ (reference sequence). This CDR3 spans 19 amino acids. V dropped 5 bases and J dropped 0; count of bases not matched to a gene: 13. Selection for sequencing was limited to patients who had shown CD8+CD57+ cell expansion by flow cytometry. Severe acquired aplastic anemia affected all patients. Blood was sampled before the patients had received any therapy. This specimen belongs to a study of CD8+CD57+ T cells in acquired aplastic anemia. Points from the study as a whole: Patient and control CD8+ Simpson's diversity was not significantly different. Shared by patients and controls, 25 to 35 CD8+ CDR3s were abundant in patients.

CDR3 and TCR beta VDJ profiling relied on genomic DNA as the template. MiXCR was run by TCRdb on the reads, yielding one entry per CDR3 protein. The table shows about 220,000 distinct CDR3 sequences, with around 46% occurring only once. The sequenced sample consisted of sorted CD4+, CD8+, or CD8+CD57+ T cells (not recorded which) from PBMCs. This sequence originates from a human donor with aplastic anemia. The V call is TRBV7-9, the J call TRBJ2-3, with TRBD2 matching 11 bases. The CDR3 loop reads CASSADLPGTSGSTDTQYF. CDR3 in DNA: TGTGCCAGCAGCGCAGACCTTCCGGGGACTAGCGGTAGCACAGATACGCAGTATTTT.